This TCR beta chain stems from a study of blood T cell repertoires in COVID-19. The V end lost 6 bases, the J end lost 2 bases, and 17 bases lay between the germline ends. The CDR3 has 15 residues. Germline loops: CDR1 SNHLY, CDR2 FYNNEI. Original processing methods: Nucleated cell number was recorded as an estimate derived from reference gene primer amplification. Here immunoSEQ multiplex PCR was the method, and the copy in TCRdb shows in-frame clones only, minus some. Clone size and the V and J calls come from that table; the DNA yielded D and trimming. The table records hundreds of thousands of clones, 85% to 90% of them present only once. Seattle participants joined during active infection and were tracked over time.

Sequencing input: peripheral blood. The chain is built from TRBV2 and TRBJ2-7, with D possibly being TRBD2 (7 bases). This receptor was obtained from a man in his forties or fifties with COVID-19, enrolled during active disease. The chain's CDR3 is CASSEEGGGAYEQYF. The CDR3 nucleotides read TGTGCCAGCAGCGAGGAGGGGGGAGGGGCCTACGAGCAGTACTTC.